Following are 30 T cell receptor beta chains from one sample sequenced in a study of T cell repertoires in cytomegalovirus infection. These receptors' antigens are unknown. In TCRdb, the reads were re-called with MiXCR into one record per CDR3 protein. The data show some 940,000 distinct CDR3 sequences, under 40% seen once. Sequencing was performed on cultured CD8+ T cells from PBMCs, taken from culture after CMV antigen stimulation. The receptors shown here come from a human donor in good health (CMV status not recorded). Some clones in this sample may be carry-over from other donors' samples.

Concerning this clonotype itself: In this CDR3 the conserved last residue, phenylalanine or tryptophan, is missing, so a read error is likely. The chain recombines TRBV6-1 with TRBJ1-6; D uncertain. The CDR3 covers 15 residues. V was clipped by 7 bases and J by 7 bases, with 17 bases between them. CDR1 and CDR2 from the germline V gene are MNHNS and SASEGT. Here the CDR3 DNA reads TGTGCCAGCAAGGTATCGTCGGCCGGGAATTCACCCCTCCACTTG. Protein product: CASKVSSAGNSPLHL.

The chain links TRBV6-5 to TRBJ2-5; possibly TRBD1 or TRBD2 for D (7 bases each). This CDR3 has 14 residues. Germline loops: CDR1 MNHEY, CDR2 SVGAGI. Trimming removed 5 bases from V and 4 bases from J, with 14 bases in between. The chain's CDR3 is CASSPDREGETQYF. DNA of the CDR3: TGTGCCAGCAGTCCCGACAGGGAGGGAGAGACCCAGTACTTC.

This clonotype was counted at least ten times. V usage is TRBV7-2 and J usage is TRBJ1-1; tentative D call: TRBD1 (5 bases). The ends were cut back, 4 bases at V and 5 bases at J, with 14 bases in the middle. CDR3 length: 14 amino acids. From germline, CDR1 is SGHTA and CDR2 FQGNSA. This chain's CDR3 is CASSSRGDQTEAFF. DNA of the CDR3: TGTGCCAGCAGCTCAAGAGGGGATCAAACTGAAGCTTTCTTT. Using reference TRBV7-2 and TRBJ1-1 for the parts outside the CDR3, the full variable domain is GAGVSQSPSNKVTEKGKDVELRCDPISGHTALYWYRQSLGQGLEFLIYFQGNSAPDKSGLPSDRFSAERTGGSVSTLTIQRTQQEDSAVYLCASSSRGDQTEAFFGQGTRLTVV.

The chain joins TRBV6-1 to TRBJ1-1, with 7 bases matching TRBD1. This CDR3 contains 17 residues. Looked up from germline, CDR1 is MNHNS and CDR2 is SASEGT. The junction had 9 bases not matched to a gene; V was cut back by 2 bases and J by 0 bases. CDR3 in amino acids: CASSELRTGLMNTEAFF. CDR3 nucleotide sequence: TGTGCCAGCAGTGAACTTCGGACAGGCCTCATGAACACTGAAGCTTTCTTT.

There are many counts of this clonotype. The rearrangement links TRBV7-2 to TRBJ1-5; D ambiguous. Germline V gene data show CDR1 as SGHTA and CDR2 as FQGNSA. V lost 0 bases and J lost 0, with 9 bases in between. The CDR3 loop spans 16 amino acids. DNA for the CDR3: TGTGCCAGCAGCTTAGCGTCCCAAGATAGCAATCAGCCCCAGCATTTT. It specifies CASSLASQDSNQPQHF.

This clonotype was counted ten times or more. Here the CDR3 DNA reads TGTGCCAGCAGCTTAGGGCTAGCGGGGGCCACCGGGGAGCTGTTTTTT. Protein product: CASSLGLAGATGELFF. J is TRBJ2-2 and V is TRBV7-8; 10 bases map to TRBD2. The CDR3 is made up of 16 amino acids. The germline V gene has CDR1 SGHVS and CDR2 FQNEAQ. With 1 base clipped from V and 4 bases from J, the junction kept 3 bases outside the gene matches. The variable domain in full, with the rest retrieved from reference TRBV7-8 and TRBJ2-2, is GAGVSQSPRYKVAKRGQDVALRCDPISGHVSLFWYQQALGQGPEFLTYFQNEAQLDKSGLPSDRFFAERPEGSVSTLKIQRTQQEDSAVYLCASSLGLAGATGELFFGEGSRLTVL.

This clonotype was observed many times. CDR3: CASSLSSGTHEQYV. DNA of the CDR3: TGTGCCAGCAGCTTAAGTTCAGGGACACACGAGCAGTACGTC. V and J are TRBV7-3 and TRBJ2-7, with D perhaps TRBD1 (6 bases). This CDR3 region has 14 residues. Deletions cut 1 base from V and 5 bases from J, with 12 bases between. The germline V gene encodes CDR1 SGHTA and CDR2 FQGTGA.

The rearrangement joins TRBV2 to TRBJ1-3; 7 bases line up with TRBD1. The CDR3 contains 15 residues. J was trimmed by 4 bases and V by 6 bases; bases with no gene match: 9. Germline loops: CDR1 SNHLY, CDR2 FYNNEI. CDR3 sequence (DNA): TGTGCCAGCAGAGGGTCGACAGGGATCGGAAACACCATATATTTT. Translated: CASRGSTGIGNTIYF.

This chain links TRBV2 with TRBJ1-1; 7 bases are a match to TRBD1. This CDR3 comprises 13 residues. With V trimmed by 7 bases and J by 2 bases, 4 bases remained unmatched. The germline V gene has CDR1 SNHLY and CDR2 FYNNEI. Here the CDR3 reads CASIDRANTEAFF. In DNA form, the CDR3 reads TGTGCCAGCATTGACAGGGCTAACACTGAAGCTTTCTTT.

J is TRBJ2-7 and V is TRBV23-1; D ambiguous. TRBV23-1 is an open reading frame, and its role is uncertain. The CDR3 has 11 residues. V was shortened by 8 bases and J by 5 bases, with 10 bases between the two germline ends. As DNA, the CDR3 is TGCGCCAGCTCCCTACGTGACGAGCAGTACGTC. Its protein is CASSLRDEQYV.

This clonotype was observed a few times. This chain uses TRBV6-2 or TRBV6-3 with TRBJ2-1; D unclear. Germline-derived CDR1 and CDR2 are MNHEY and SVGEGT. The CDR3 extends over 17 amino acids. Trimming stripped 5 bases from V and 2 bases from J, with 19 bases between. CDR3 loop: CASSETLDQFPYNEQFF. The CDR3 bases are TGTGCCAGCAGTGAAACCCTGGACCAATTCCCCTACAATGAGCAGTTCTTC.

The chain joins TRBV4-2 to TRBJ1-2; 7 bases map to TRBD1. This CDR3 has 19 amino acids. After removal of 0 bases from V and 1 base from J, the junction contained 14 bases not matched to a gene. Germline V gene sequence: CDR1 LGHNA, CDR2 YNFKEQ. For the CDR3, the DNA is TGTGCCAGCAGCCAAGAATTAGGACCCTCGGACAGGATTAACTATGGCTACACCTTC. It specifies CASSQELGPSDRINYGYTF.

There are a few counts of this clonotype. The CDR3 coding sequence is TGTGCCAGCAGTTTCCCCTTACCGGACACTGAAGCTTTCTTT. It specifies CASSFPLPDTEAFF. J is TRBJ1-1 and V is TRBV12-3 or TRBV12-4; D uncertain. Trimming pared 3 bases from V and 3 bases from J, leaving 11 bases between. The CDR3 totals 14 residues.

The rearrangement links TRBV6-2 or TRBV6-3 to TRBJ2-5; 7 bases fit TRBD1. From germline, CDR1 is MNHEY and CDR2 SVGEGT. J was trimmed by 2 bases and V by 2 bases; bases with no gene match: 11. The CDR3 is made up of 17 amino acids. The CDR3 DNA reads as TGTGCCAGCAGTTACATGAGGACAGGAGAAACACAAGAGACCCAGTACTTC. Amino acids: CASSYMRTGETQETQYF.

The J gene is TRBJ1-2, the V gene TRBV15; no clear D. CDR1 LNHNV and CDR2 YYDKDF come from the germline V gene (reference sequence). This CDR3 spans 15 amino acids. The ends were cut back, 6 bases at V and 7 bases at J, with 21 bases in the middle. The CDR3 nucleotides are TGTGCCACCAGTAAGCGGGATCTGAACGTCCGTGGCTACACCTTC. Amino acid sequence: CATSKRDLNVRGYTF.

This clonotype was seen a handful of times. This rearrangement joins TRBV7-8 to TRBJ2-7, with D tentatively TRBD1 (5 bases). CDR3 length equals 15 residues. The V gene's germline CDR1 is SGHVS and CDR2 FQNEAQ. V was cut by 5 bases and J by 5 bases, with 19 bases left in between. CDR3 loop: CASSPQTAGLDEQYF. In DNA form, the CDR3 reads TGTGCCAGCAGCCCCCAGACGGCAGGGTTGGACGAGCAGTACTTC. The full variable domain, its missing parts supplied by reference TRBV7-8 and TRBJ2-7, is GAGVSQSPRYKVAKRGQDVALRCDPISGHVSLFWYQQALGQGPEFLTYFQNEAQLDKSGLPSDRFFAERPEGSVSTLKIQRTQQEDSAVYLCASSPQTAGLDEQYFGPGTRLTVT.

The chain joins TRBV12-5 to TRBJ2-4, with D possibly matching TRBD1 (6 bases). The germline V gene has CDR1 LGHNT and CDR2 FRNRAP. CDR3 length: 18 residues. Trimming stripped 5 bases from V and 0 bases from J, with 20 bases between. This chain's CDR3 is CASGPTLRDTLAKNIQYF. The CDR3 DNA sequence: TGTGCTAGTGGTCCTACCCTCCGGGACACCTTAGCCAAAAACATTCAGTACTTC.

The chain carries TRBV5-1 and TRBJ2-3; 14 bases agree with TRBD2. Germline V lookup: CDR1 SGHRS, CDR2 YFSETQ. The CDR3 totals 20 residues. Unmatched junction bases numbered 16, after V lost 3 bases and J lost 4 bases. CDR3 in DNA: TGCGCCAGCAGCTCCCGGACCGGGACTAGCGGGGGTAACCCGCCAGATACGCAGTATTTT. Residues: CASSSRTGTSGGNPPDTQYF.

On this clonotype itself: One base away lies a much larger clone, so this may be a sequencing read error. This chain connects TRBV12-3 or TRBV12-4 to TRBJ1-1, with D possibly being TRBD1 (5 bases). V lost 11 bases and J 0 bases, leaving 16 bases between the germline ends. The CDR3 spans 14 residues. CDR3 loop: CAGIYSGLNTEAFF. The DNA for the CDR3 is TGTGCCGGCATTTATTCAGGGCTGAACACTGAAGCTTTCTTT.

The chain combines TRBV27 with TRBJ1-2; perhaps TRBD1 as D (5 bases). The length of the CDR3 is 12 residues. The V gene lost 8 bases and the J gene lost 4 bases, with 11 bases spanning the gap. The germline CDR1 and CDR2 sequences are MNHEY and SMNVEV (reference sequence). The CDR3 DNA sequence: TGTGCCAGCCACGGGGGGGTCTATGGCTACACCTTC. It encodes CASHGGVYGYTF.

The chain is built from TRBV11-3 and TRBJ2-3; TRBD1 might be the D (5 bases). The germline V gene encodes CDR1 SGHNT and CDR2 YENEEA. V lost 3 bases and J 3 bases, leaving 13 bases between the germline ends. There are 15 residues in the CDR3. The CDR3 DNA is TGTGCCAGCAGCTTTCCACAAGGGGCGACAGATACGCAGTATTTT. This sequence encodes CASSFPQGATDTQYF. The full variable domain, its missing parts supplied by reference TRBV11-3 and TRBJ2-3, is EAGVVQSPRYKIIEKKQPVAFWCNPISGHNTLYWYLQNLGQGPELLIRYENEEAVDDSQLPKDRFSAERLKGVDSTLKIQPAELGDSAVYLCASSFPQGATDTQYFGPGTRLTVL.

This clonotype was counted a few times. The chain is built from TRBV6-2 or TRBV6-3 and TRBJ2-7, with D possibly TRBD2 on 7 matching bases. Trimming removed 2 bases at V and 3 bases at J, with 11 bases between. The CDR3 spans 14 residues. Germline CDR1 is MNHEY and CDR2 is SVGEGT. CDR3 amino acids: CASSYGGANYEQYV. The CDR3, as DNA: TGTGCCAGCAGTTACGGGGGGGCTAACTACGAGCAGTACGTC.

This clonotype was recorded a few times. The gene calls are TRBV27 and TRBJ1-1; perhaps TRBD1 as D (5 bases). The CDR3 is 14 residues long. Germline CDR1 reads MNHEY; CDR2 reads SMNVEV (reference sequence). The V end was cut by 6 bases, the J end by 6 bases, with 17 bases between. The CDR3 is CASSLSREGSEAFF. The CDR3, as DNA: TGTGCCAGCAGCTTGAGCAGGGAGGGCTCTGAAGCTTTCTTT.

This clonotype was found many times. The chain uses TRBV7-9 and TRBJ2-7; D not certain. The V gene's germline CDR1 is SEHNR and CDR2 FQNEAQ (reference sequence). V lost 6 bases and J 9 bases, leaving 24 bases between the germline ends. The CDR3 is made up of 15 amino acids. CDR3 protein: CASSSSDETKFGQYV. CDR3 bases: TGTGCCAGCAGTTCCTCGGACGAGACAAAATTTGGGCAGTACGTC.

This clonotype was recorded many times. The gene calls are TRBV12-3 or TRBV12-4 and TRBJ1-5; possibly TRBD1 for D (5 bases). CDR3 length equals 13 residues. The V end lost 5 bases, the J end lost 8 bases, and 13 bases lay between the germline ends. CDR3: CASSATGPKPQHF. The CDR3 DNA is TGTGCCAGCAGTGCTACAGGCCCCAAGCCCCAGCATTTT.

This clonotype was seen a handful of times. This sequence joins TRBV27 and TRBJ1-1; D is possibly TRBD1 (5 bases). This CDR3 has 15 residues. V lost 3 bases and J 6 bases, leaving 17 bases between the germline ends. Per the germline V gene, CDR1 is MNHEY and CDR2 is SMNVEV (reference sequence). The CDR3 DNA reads TGTGCCAGCAGTTTCCTCGGCAGGGTCACTTCTGAAGCTTTCTTT. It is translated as CASSFLGRVTSEAFF.

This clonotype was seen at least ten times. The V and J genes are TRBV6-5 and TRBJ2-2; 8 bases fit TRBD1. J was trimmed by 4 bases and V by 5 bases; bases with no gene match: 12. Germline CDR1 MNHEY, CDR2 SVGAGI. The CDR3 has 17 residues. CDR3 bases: TGTGCCAGCAGTCCGGGAGTGGACAGGGCCTTCACCGGGGAGCTGTTTTTT. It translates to CASSPGVDRAFTGELFF.

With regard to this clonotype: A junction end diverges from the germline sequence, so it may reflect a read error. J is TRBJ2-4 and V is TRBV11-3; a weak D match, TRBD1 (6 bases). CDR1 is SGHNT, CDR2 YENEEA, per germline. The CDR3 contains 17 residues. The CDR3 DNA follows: TGTACCAGCAGCACTAACAGGGTGCCCGAAATATTGGACATTCAGTACTTC. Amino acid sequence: CTSSTNRVPEILDIQYF.

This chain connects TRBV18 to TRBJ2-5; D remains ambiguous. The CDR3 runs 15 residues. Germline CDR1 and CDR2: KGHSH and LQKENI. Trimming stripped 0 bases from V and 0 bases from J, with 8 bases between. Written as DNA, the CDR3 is TGTGCCAGCTCACCACCGAAGACATACCAAGAGACCCAGTACTTC. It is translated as CASSPPKTYQETQYF.

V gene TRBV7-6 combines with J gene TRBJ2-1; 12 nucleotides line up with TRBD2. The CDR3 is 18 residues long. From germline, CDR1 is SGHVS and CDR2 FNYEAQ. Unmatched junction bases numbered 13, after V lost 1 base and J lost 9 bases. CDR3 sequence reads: CASSLGLAGVAPGFEQFF. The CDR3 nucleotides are TGTGCCAGCAGCTTAGGACTAGCGGGGGTTGCCCCTGGGTTTGAGCAGTTCTTC.